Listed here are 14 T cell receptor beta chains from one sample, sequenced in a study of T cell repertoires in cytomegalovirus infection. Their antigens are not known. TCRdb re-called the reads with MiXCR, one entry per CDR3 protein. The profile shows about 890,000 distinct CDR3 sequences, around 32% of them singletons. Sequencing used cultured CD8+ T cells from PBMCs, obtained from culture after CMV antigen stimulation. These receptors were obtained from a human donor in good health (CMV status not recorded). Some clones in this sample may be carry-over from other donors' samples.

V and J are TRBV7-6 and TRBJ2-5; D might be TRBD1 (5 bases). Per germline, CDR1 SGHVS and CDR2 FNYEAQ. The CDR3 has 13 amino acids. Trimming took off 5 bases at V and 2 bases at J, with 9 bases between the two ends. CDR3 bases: TGTGCCAGCAGCAGGGGTCATCAAGAGACCCAGTACTTC. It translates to CASSRGHQETQYF.

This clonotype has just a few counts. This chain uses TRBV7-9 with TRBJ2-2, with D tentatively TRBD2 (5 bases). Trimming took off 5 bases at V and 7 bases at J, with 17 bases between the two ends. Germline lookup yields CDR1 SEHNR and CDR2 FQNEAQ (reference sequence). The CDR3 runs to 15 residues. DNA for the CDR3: TGTGCCAGCAGCGACCGGAGGACCCTCAGCGGGGAGCTGTTTTTT. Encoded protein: CASSDRRTLSGELFF.

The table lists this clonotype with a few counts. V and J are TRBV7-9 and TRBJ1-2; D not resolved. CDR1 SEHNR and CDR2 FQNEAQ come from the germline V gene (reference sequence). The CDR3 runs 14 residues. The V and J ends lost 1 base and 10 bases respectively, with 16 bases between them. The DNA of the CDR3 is TGTGCCAGCAGCTTAGAACAAAGGCAGCATGCCTACACCTTC. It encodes CASSLEQRQHAYTF.

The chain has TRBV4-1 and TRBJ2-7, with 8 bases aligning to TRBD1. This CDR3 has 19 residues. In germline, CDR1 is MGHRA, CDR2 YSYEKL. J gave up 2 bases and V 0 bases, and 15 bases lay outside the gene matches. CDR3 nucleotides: TGCGCCAGCAGCCAAGAAAAGCCCTTCGACAGGGGACGAACCTACGAGCAGTACGTC. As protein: CASSQEKPFDRGRTYEQYV.

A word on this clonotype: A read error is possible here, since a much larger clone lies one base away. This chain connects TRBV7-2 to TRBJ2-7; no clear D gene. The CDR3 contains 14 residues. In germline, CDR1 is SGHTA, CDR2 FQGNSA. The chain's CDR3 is CVSSLDGSSYEQYV. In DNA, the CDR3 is TGTGTCAGCAGCTTAGATGGTTCTTCCTACGAGCAGTACGTC.

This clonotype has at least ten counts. The CDR3: CASSSRPYNEQFF. DNA of the CDR3: TGTGCCAGCAGCTCCCGACCGTACAATGAGCAGTTCTTC. The chain combines TRBV27 with TRBJ2-1, with D uncertain. Between the trimmed V and J ends, which lost 6 bases and 4 bases, there was a span of 10 bases. CDR3 length: 13 amino acids. Looked up from germline, CDR1 is MNHEY and CDR2 is SMNVEV (reference sequence).

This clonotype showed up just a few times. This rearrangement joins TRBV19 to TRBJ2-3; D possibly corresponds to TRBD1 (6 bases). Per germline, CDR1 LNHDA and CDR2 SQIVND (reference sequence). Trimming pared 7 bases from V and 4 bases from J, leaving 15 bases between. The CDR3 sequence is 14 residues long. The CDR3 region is CASTGQGHADTQYF. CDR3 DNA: TGTGCCAGTACGGGGCAGGGGCACGCAGATACGCAGTATTTT.

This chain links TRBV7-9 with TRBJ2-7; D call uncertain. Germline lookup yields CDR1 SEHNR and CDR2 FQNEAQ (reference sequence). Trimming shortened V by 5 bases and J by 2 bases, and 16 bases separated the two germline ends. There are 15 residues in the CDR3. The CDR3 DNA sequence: TGTGCCAGCAGCCCTCCCCGCGCAATCACCTACGAGCAGTACTTC. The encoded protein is CASSPPRAITYEQYF.

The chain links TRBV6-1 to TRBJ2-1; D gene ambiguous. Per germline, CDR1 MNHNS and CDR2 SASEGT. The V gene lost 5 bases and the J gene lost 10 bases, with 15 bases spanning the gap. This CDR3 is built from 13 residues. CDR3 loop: CASSYSSVGEQFF. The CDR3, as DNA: TGTGCCAGCAGTTATTCTTCGGTGGGCGAGCAGTTCTTC.

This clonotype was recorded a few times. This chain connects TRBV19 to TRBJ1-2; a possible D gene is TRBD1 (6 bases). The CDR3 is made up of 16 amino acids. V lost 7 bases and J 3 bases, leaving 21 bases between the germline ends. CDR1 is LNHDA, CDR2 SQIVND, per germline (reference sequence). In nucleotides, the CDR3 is TGTGCCAGTAAAGCAGGGGAGGCTACGGTGGACTATGGCTACACCTTC. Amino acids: CASKAGEATVDYGYTF. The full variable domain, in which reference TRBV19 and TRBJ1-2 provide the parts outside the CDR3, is DGGITQSPKYLFRKEGQNVTLSCEQNLNHDAMYWYRQDPGQGLRLIYYSQIVNDFQKGDIAEGYSVSREKKESFPLTVTSAQKNPTAFYLCASKAGEATVDYGYTFGSGTRLTVV.

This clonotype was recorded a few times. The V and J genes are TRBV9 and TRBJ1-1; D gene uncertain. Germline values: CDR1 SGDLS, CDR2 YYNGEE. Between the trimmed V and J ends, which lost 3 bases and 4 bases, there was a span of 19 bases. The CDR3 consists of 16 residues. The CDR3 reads CASSGRAERGGTEAFF. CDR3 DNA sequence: TGTGCCAGCAGCGGCCGGGCCGAACGAGGAGGCACTGAAGCTTTCTTT.

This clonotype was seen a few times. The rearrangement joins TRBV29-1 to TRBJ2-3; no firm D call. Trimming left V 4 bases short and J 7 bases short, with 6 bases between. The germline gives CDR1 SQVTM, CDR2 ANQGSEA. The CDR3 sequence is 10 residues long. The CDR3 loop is CSVVVNTQYF. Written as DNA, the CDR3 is TGCAGCGTTGTAGTGAATACGCAGTATTTT.

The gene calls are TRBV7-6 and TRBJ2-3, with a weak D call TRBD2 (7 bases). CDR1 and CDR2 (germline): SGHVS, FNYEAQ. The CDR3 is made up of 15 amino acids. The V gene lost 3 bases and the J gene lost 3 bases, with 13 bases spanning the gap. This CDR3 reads CASSFEGGLTDTQYF. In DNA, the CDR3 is TGTGCCAGCAGCTTCGAGGGGGGGCTTACAGATACGCAGTATTTT.

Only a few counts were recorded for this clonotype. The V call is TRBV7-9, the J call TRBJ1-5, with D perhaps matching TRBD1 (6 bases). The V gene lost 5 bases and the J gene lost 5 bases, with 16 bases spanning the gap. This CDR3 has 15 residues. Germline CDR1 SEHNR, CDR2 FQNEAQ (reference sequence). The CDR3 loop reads CASSRRGGADQPQHF. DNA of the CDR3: TGTGCCAGCAGCCGCCGGGGGGGCGCGGATCAGCCCCAGCATTTT.